The clone carrying this TCR beta chain was picked up one time. The antigen remains undetermined. Both 60 Vbeta primers and 13 Jbeta primers went into the PCR. This table comes from immunoSEQ multiplex PCR, and its TCRdb copy is limited to in-frame clones, with some not included. Here the sample spans just over 150,000 clones, 65% to 80% being singletons. This entry is derived from a study of cytomegalovirus exposure and HLA in healthy donors. Whole-study context: The Caucasian-associated ancestry cluster held more than 80% of 350 to 450 genotyped donors. Points from the study as a whole: Certain sequence variants were highly shared and formed a cluster, and this cluster was likely a sequencing artifact. For most subjects, TCR beta sequences were reported to predict HLA-A and HLA-B alleles with accuracy. CMV serostatus stood as the only immune exposure information on hand.

Germline V CDR1 and CDR2: SGDLS, YYNGEE. The CDR3 consists of 15 residues. The junction had 5 bases not matched to a gene; V was cut back by 1 base and J by 5 bases. What was sequenced was PBMCs. The sequence derives from a female donor in good health and CMV-seronegative. The chain combines TRBV9 with TRBJ2-1; 8 positions agree with TRBD2. In DNA, the CDR3 is TGTGCCAGCAGCGTATCGGGAGGGATCCACAATGAGCAGTTCTTC. Translation: CASSVSGGIHNEQFF.